The rows below give T cell receptor beta chains drawn from one sample of a study of blood T cell repertoires in COVID-19. This table comes from immunoSEQ multiplex PCR, and its TCRdb copy is limited to in-frame clones, with some not included. The profile shows 60,000 to 80,000 clones, 85% to 90% of them singletons. The sequencing sample was made of peripheral blood. Receptor source: a man between 65 and 85 years old with acute or convalescent COVID-19. The CDR3 runs from the conserved cysteine through the conserved F or W. The D gene is left open where the match is weak. Rows may omit the clone size; those that give it use once, few, many or a size class.

TRBJ1-1 TRBV6-6 NA NA 13 TGTGCCAGCAGGGCCTTCATGAACACTGAAGCTTTCTTT CASRAFMNTEAFF
TRBJ2-7 TRBV6-5 NA NA 14 TGTGCCAGCTACTTGGGGCCTTACTCCTACGAGCAGTACTTC CASYLGPYSYEQYF
TRBJ1-1 TRBV10-3 NA TRBD1 15 TGTGCCATCAGCGCTCCGGGACAGGGGCGTACTGAAGCTTTCTTT CAISAPGQGRTEAFF
TRBJ2-7 TRBV6-5 few TRBD2 15 TGTGCCAGCAGAGACGTCGCGGGAGGTTCCTACGAGCAGTACTTC CASRDVAGGSYEQYF
TRBJ2-7 TRBV12-3/TRBV12-4 NA NA 12 TGTGCCAGCTCCTCAGGCGCTCGCAAGCAGTACTTC CASSSGARKQYF
TRBJ2-7 TRBV7-3 NA TRBD2 14 TGTGCCAGCAGCTTCGGGGGACTAGCCCCCGAGCAGTACTTC CASSFGGLAPEQYF
TRBJ1-2 TRBV9 NA TRBD1 13 TGTGCCAGCAGCGTAGAACAGGGGGGTGGCTACACCTTC CASSVEQGGGYTF
TRBJ2-1 TRBV30 NA NA 16 TGTGCCTGGAGTTCTCGGCGCCGAGGGAATGACAATGAGCAGTTCTTC CAWSSRRRGNDNEQFF
TRBJ2-5 TRBV9 NA NA 12 TGTGCCAGCAGCGCCTTCCAAGAGACCCAGTACTTC CASSAFQETQYF
TRBJ2-1 TRBV9 NA TRBD2 14 TGTGCCAGCAGCGGACTAGCGGGAAATAGTGAGCAGTTCTTC CASSGLAGNSEQFF
TRBJ2-7 TRBV19 NA NA 17 TGTGCCAGTAGTATAGCAATCACGGACAGATACTCCTACGAGCAGTACTTC CASSIAITDRYSYEQYF
TRBJ1-2 TRBV28 NA NA 16 TGTGCCAGCAGTTTTCCCTCTGCGACAAAGAACTATGGCTACACCTTC CASSFPSATKNYGYTF
TRBJ1-2 TRBV7-9 NA NA 14 TGTGCCAGCAGCTTAAAAGGGGGAAACTATGGCTACACCTTC CASSLKGGNYGYTF
TRBJ2-5 TRBV12-5 NA TRBD1 18 TGTGCTAGTGGTCCATGGACAGGGGTTGGTCGGAGTAAGGAGACCCAGTACTTC CASGPWTGVGRSKETQYF
TRBJ2-1 TRBV7-2 NA NA 14 TGTGCCAGCAGCCAAGGGGGAGGGCTTGGAGAGCAGTTCTTC CASSQGGGLGEQFF
TRBJ1-5 TRBV2 few NA 11 TGTGCCAGCAGAGACGAGGCGCCCCAGCATTTT CASRDEAPQHF
TRBJ2-3 TRBV6-5 NA NA 15 TGTGCCAGCAGTTCACAGGGCGGTGGCACAGATACGCAGTATTTT CASSSQGGGTDTQYF
TRBJ2-1 TRBV7-3 NA TRBD2 15 TGTGCCAGCAGCTCAAGCGGGAACGTCTACAATGAGCAGTTCTTC CASSSSGNVYNEQFF
TRBJ1-1 TRBV7-8 NA NA 18 TGTGCCAGCAGCGACAGACCTACCTCAGGGACTACGGCCACTGAAGCTTTCTTT CASSDRPTSGTTATEAFF
TRBJ2-7 TRBV9 NA TRBD2 17 TGTGCCAGCAGCGTCGGACTAGCGGGAGGCCTCGGGGCCGAGCAGTACTTC CASSVGLAGGLGAEQYF
TRBJ2-1 TRBV6-1 NA NA 17 TGTGCCAGCAGTGAATTCTGGGGGGACTCTTCCTACAATGAGCAGTTCTTC CASSEFWGDSSYNEQFF
TRBJ1-2 TRBV6-5 NA NA 15 TGTGCCAGCAGTACCAGGACTGCCTTTAACTATGGCTACACCTTC CASSTRTAFNYGYTF
TRBJ1-2 TRBV5-1 NA NA 13 TGCGCCAGCAGCTCAGAGGGTACCTATGGCTACACCTTC CASSSEGTYGYTF
TRBJ2-1 TRBV28 NA TRBD1 15 TGTGCCAGCAATGACCCGGGACAGGGAGCCGATGAGCAGTTCTTC CASNDPGQGADEQFF
TRBJ1-2 TRBV5-4 NA TRBD1 15 TGTGCCAGCAGCTTGGGGGGACAGCTCAACTATGGCTACACCTTC CASSLGGQLNYGYTF
TRBJ1-4 TRBV5-1 NA NA 15 TGCGCCAGCAGCTTGTCAGGGGCAACTAATGAAAAACTGTTTTTT CASSLSGATNEKLFF
TRBJ2-1 TRBV7-3 NA TRBD2 16 TGTGCCAGCAGCGAGATAGCGGGCGGGAGCTACAATGAGCAGTTCTTC CASSEIAGGSYNEQFF
TRBJ2-1 TRBV5-4 NA TRBD1 15 TGTGCCAGCAGCTTCCTACAGGGGTCCTACAATGAGCAGTTCTTC CASSFLQGSYNEQFF
TRBJ1-6 TRBV5-1 few TRBD1 16 TGCGCCAGCAGCTTACCAACCGGGACAGGGGATTCACCCCTCCACTTT CASSLPTGTGDSPLHF
TRBJ2-6 TRBV5-1 NA NA 14 TGCGCCAGCAGCCCCGGGTCTGGGGCCAACGTCCTGACTTTC CASSPGSGANVLTF
TRBJ2-5 TRBV5-4 NA NA 15 TGTGCCAGCAGCTCGACAGGAGAGTACCAAGAGACCCAGTACTTC CASSSTGEYQETQYF
TRBJ1-2 TRBV3-1/TRBV3-2 NA NA 16 TGTGCCAGCAGCCAAGCGTTCAATACGGGGGAAAGGGGCTACACCTTC CASSQAFNTGERGYTF
TRBJ1-5 TRBV19 NA NA 15 TGTGCCAGTAGTATGGATCTGGGGGCGCGTCAGCCCCAGCATTTT CASSMDLGARQPQHF
TRBJ2-5 TRBV5-1 NA TRBD2 15 TGCGCCAGCAGGATTCGACTAGCGCTACAAGAGACCCAGTACTTC CASRIRLALQETQYF
TRBJ2-2 TRBV9 NA NA 15 TGTGCCAGCAGCGTAGGTGTGGGGAGCACCGGGGAGCTGTTTTTT CASSVGVGSTGELFF
TRBJ2-1 TRBV2 NA TRBD2 18 TGTGCCAGCAGTTCCCTAGCGGGGGCCTACGGGAGGGGCAATGAGCAGTTCTTC CASSSLAGAYGRGNEQFF
TRBJ2-4 TRBV10-2 NA TRBD2 19 TGCGCCAGCACCGACCCGGGACTAGCTCCTCCGGGGGCCAAAAACATTCAGTACTTC CASTDPGLAPPGAKNIQYF
TRBJ2-7 TRBV3-1/TRBV3-2 NA TRBD1 13 TGTGCCAGCAGCCCAGGCAGGGGGCTCGAGCAGTACTTC CASSPGRGLEQYF
TRBJ2-7 TRBV20-1 few NA 14 TGCAGTGCTAGTAAGCCTCAGGGCTCCTACGAGCAGTACTTC CSASKPQGSYEQYF
TRBJ2-5 TRBV25-1 NA TRBD1 14 TGTGCCAGCAGTGCCGGACAGGGAGGAAAGACCCAGTACTTC CASSAGQGGKTQYF
TRBJ1-1 TRBV15 few NA 15 TGTGCCACCAGCTTTGTTGTTCGGGGGAACACTGAAGCTTTCTTT CATSFVVRGNTEAFF
TRBJ2-2 TRBV3-1/TRBV3-2 NA NA 14 TGTGCCAGCAGTTCCCATCAGACTAGCGGGGAGCTGTTTTTT CASSSHQTSGELFF
TRBJ1-5 TRBV28 NA TRBD1 19 TGTGCCAGCAGTTTAGTCCTCCTGGGGACAGGGGGTAGCAATCAGCCCCAGCATTTT CASSLVLLGTGGSNQPQHF